The 32 T cell receptor beta chains below were found in one sample sequenced in a study of beta chain features in type 1 diabetes (dated by TCRdb to the late 2010s). The library was produced with the immunoSEQ multiplex PCR assay. The High Capacity cDNA Reverse Transcription Kit was used to reverse transcribe all of the isolated RNA, meaning that expressed TCRB transcripts were what got sequenced. Entries here come from immuneACCESS through TCRdb and include only in-frame sequences with V and J called. Some clones fail to appear in such tables; in the studies checked, an unresolved V gene covers under half of the shortfall, and the cause of the remainder is unknown. Across this sample there are 330,000 or so clones, with roughly a fifth seen only once. The ten largest account for around 0.04% of the sample. Input material: naive CD4+ T cells from blood. The sample's cell subset or site label, decoded: true naive CD4+ T cells. The receptors derive from a woman aged 18-35 years in good health.

In this sample, this clone turned up a few times. The chain combines TRBV14 with TRBJ2-2; D is possibly TRBD2 (6 bases). In germline, CDR1 is SGHDN, CDR2 FVKESK. Deletions cut 4 bases from V and 3 bases from J, with 9 bases between. CDR3 length: 14 residues. The CDR3, as DNA: TGTGCCAGCAGCCCTCGGGGGTACACCGGGGAGCTGTTTTTT. Its translation: CASSPRGYTGELFF.

V gene TRBV15 combines with J gene TRBJ2-7; 9 bases fit TRBD1. The CDR3 sequence is 14 residues long. Germline V gene sequence: CDR1 LNHNV, CDR2 YYDKDF (reference sequence). Losses at the gene ends were 5 bases for V and 0 bases for J; bases not matched to a gene: 2. This CDR3 reads CATSGDRASYEQYF. The CDR3 DNA reads as TGTGCCACCAGCGGGGACAGGGCCTCCTACGAGCAGTACTTC.

This clone occurred a few times. The rearrangement joins TRBV5-1 to TRBJ2-5; 7 bases map to TRBD1. CDR3 length: 15 amino acids. The germline CDR1 and CDR2 sequences are SGHRS and YFSETQ. V trimming: 4 bases; J trimming: 1 base; junction bases outside the gene matches: 7. The CDR3 region has the DNA TGCGCCAGCAGCCGAACTGGGACAGCCCAAGAGACCCAGTACTTC. This gives the protein CASSRTGTAQETQYF.

The chain employs TRBV4-2 and TRBJ2-7; 8 bases map to TRBD1. The length of the CDR3 is 15 residues. V trimming: 4 bases; J trimming: 5 bases; junction bases outside the gene matches: 10. Germline V lookup: CDR1 LGHNA, CDR2 YNFKEQ. This CDR3 is CASSLPDQGAHEQYF. CDR3 in DNA: TGTGCCAGCAGCCTCCCCGATCAGGGGGCCCACGAGCAGTACTTC.

The chain combines TRBV7-2 with TRBJ2-7, with D possibly matching TRBD2 (6 bases). This CDR3 has 18 residues. Germline CDR1 and CDR2: SGHTA and FQGNSA. V shed 1 base and J shed 2 bases, with 21 bases lying between them. Here the CDR3 reads CASSLERGLAGKTYEQYF. CDR3 DNA sequence: TGTGCCAGCAGCTTAGAAAGGGGCCTGGCGGGAAAAACCTACGAGCAGTACTTC.

V usage is TRBV5-4 and J usage is TRBJ2-1; 9 positions agree with TRBD2. The J segment lost 2 bases and the V segment lost 0 bases, leaving 0 bases of the junction unmatched. There are 15 residues in the CDR3. The germline V gene encodes CDR1 SGHNT and CDR2 YYREEE (reference sequence). In DNA form, the CDR3 reads TGTGCCAGCAGCTTGGGACTAGCGGCCTACAATGAGCAGTTCTTC. This gives the protein CASSLGLAAYNEQFF. The full variable domain, in which reference TRBV5-4 and TRBJ2-1 provide the parts outside the CDR3, is ETGVTQSPTHLIKTRGQQVTLRCSSQSGHNTVSWYQQALGQGPQFIFQYYREEENGRGNFPPRFSGLQFPNYSSELNVNALELDDSALYLCASSLGLAAYNEQFFGPGTRLTVL.

This clone was counted a few times. The rearrangement joins TRBV5-1 to TRBJ2-6; perhaps TRBD2 as D (5 bases). The V end lost 10 bases, the J end lost 0 bases, and 17 bases lay between the germline ends. The CDR3 contains 16 residues. Per the germline V gene, CDR1 is SGHRS and CDR2 is YFSETQ. CDR3 nucleotides: TGCGCCTTCTTTTGGAGGCGGACCTCTGGGGCCAACGTCCTGACTTTC. This codes for CAFFWRRTSGANVLTF.

The V and J genes are TRBV30 and TRBJ2-3; tentative D call: TRBD1 (6 bases). The CDR3 has 11 amino acids. V was pared by 6 bases and J by 6 bases, with 10 bases between. Germline values: CDR1 GTSNPN, CDR2 SVGIG (reference sequence). CDR3 amino acids: CACNRADTQYF. In nucleotides, the CDR3 is TGTGCCTGCAACAGGGCGGATACGCAGTATTTT.

In DNA form, the CDR3 reads TGCGCCAGCAGCCGCCCGGGTTCCTACAATGAGCAGTTCTTC. It yields the protein CASSRPGSYNEQFF. The chain combines TRBV5-1 with TRBJ2-1; no clear D. CDR1 and CDR2 (germline): SGHRS, YFSETQ. There are 14 residues in the CDR3. Trimming stripped 4 bases from V and 1 base from J, with 9 bases between.

V is TRBV29-1 and J is TRBJ1-2, with 9 bases aligning to TRBD1. V shed 7 bases, J shed 2 bases, and the junction held 2 bases outside the gene matches. This CDR3 contains 12 residues. The V gene's germline CDR1 is SQVTM and CDR2 ANQGSEA. DNA for the CDR3: TGCAGCGCGGGGACAGGGAACTATGGCTACACCTTC. Encoded protein: CSAGTGNYGYTF.

This chain uses TRBV19 with TRBJ1-1; D is ambiguous. Germline V gives CDR1 LNHDA, CDR2 SQIVND (reference sequence). CDR3 length: 13 amino acids. The ends were cut back, 6 bases at V and 0 bases at J, with 8 bases in the middle. The chain's CDR3 is CASSRHLNTEAFF. CDR3 nucleotide sequence: TGTGCCAGTAGCCGACACTTGAACACTGAAGCTTTCTTT.

Concerning this clone: One end of the junction is discordant with germline, which a read error may explain. The chain recombines TRBV4-2 with TRBJ2-7, with 7 bases aligning to TRBD1. Germline loops: CDR1 LGHNA, CDR2 YNFKEQ. The CDR3 runs to 14 residues. The DNA for the CDR3 is TGTGCCAGCAGCCAAGATATACCCGACAGGGAAAGACGCTTC. This sequence encodes CASSQDIPDRERRF.

This clone turned up a few times. The chain joins TRBV4-1 to TRBJ2-1; tentatively, D is TRBD1 (6 bases). CDR3 length: 15 residues. Deletions cut 3 bases from V and 4 bases from J, with 13 bases between. The germline V gene encodes CDR1 MGHRA and CDR2 YSYEKL. The CDR3 spells CASSQFRDTYNEQFF. CDR3 in DNA: TGCGCCAGCAGCCAGTTCCGGGACACGTACAATGAGCAGTTCTTC.

A few counts support this clone. The chain is built from TRBV6-5 and TRBJ1-1, with 7 bases matching TRBD1. CDR1 is MNHEY, CDR2 SVGAGI, per germline. J gave up 2 bases and V 4 bases, and 4 bases lay outside the gene matches. The CDR3 runs 14 residues. CDR3 region: CASSSSGGNTEAFF. As DNA, the CDR3 is TGTGCCAGCAGTTCCTCAGGGGGAAACACTGAAGCTTTCTTT.

The V call is TRBV7-2, the J call TRBJ2-1, with D tentatively TRBD2 (5 bases). This CDR3 contains 16 residues. Germline V gene data show CDR1 as SGHTA and CDR2 as FQGNSA. Trimming took 0 bases from V and 6 from J, leaving 15 bases between them. The CDR3 sequence: CASSLAGTKDFNEQFF. The CDR3 DNA reads as TGTGCCAGCAGCTTAGCGGGTACAAAGGACTTCAATGAGCAGTTCTTC.

This clone was observed a few times. The chain combines TRBV5-1 with TRBJ2-6, with D possibly being TRBD1 (5 bases). With 0 bases removed from V and 6 bases from J, the gap between germline ends came to 13 bases. The CDR3 has 16 amino acids. The germline V gene has CDR1 SGHRS and CDR2 YFSETQ. The CDR3 spells CASSLADRPKANVLTF. For the CDR3, the DNA is TGCGCCAGCAGCTTGGCAGACAGACCAAAGGCCAACGTCCTGACTTTC. The whole variable domain, remainder taken from reference TRBV5-1 and TRBJ2-6, is KAGVTQTPRYLIKTRGQQVTLSCSPISGHRSVSWYQQTPGQGLQFLFEYFSETQRNKGNFPGRFSGRQFSNSRSEMNVSTLELGDSALYLCASSLADRPKANVLTFGAGSRLTVL.

This clone was detected only a few times. The rearrangement joins TRBV7-2 to TRBJ2-2; D is perhaps TRBD2 (5 bases). The V and J ends lost 5 bases and 0 bases respectively, with 10 bases between them. The CDR3 runs 15 residues. Germline loops: CDR1 SGHTA, CDR2 FQGNSA. The CDR3 DNA reads as TGTGCCAGCAGCCCCGCCGGGGCGAACACCGGGGAGCTGTTTTTT. Its translation: CASSPAGANTGELFF.

The rearrangement links TRBV6-5 to TRBJ2-1; 15 nucleotides line up with TRBD2. J gave up 7 bases and V 0 bases, and 1 base lay outside the gene matches. CDR3 size: 16 residues. Per the germline V gene, CDR1 is MNHEY and CDR2 is SVGAGI. Here the CDR3 reads CASSYSGTSGRNEQFF. The CDR3 nucleotides read TGTGCCAGCAGTTACTCAGGGACTAGCGGGAGGAATGAGCAGTTCTTC.

This chain connects TRBV25-1 to TRBJ2-3; the D gene is possibly TRBD1 (5 bases). Trimming cost V 6 bases and J 1 base, with 8 bases left between them. The CDR3 is 13 residues long. Germline V lookup: CDR1 MGHDK, CDR2 SYGVNS. The CDR3 is CASSLGGTDTQYF. CDR3 DNA: TGTGCCAGCAGCCTAGGGGGCACAGATACGCAGTATTTT.

This clone was seen a handful of times. The chain's CDR3 is CASSPDNTDTQYF. The CDR3, as DNA: TGTGCCAGCTCACCAGACAACACAGATACGCAGTATTTT. The gene calls are TRBV18 and TRBJ2-3; the D is unclear. Germline CDR1 and CDR2: KGHSH and LQKENI. V was cut by 2 bases and J by 2 bases, with 5 bases left in between. The CDR3 sequence is 13 residues long.

The sample holds a few counts of this clone. The chain couples TRBV29-1 to TRBJ2-1; 12 nucleotides match TRBD2. The length of the CDR3 is 12 residues. Germline V lookup: CDR1 SQVTM, CDR2 ANQGSEA. V was pared by 7 bases and J by 13 bases, with 8 bases of the junction left unmatched. The CDR3 DNA sequence: TGCAGCGGTGGACTAGCGGGGTCAGACCAGTTCTTC. This translates into CSGGLAGSDQFF.

This rearrangement joins TRBV14 to TRBJ2-1; a possible D gene is TRBD2 (5 bases). Germline lookup yields CDR1 SGHDN and CDR2 FVKESK. There are 16 residues in the CDR3. Trimming took off 1 base at V and 1 base at J, with 11 bases between the two ends. The CDR3 sequence is CASSQGGSASYNEQFF. CDR3 sequence (DNA): TGTGCCAGCAGCCAAGGCGGTAGCGCTTCCTACAATGAGCAGTTCTTC.

The gene calls are TRBV19 and TRBJ2-5; possibly TRBD2 for D (6 bases). Germline loops: CDR1 LNHDA, CDR2 SQIVND (reference sequence). V lost 4 bases and J lost 7, with 13 bases in between. CDR3 size: 13 residues. The CDR3 DNA is TGTGCCAGTAGTACGACCGCCGGGGGGACCCAGTACTTC. Amino acid sequence: CASSTTAGGTQYF.

This clone showed up just a few times. The V and J genes are TRBV9 and TRBJ1-1; possibly TRBD1 for D (5 bases). This CDR3 contains 13 residues. CDR1 is SGDLS, CDR2 YYNGEE, per germline. V shed 7 bases and J shed 0 bases, with 10 bases lying between them. The DNA for the CDR3 is TGTGCCAGCGGGGCACTGATGAACACTGAAGCTTTCTTT. Amino acids: CASGALMNTEAFF. The full variable domain, completed using reference TRBV9 and TRBJ1-1, is DSGVTQTPKHLITATGQRVTLRCSPRSGDLSVYWYQQSLDQGLQFLIQYYNGEERAKGNILERFSAQQFPDLHSELNLSSLELGDSALYFCASGALMNTEAFFGQGTRLTVV.

This chain joins TRBV7-8 and TRBJ1-2; unclear D gene. With 0 bases removed from V and 0 bases from J, the gap between germline ends came to 8 bases. Germline V gene data show CDR1 as SGHVS and CDR2 as FQNEAQ. The CDR3 sequence is 15 residues long. CDR3 coding DNA: TGTGCCAGCAGCTTAGCGGCAAAAGCTAACTATGGCTACACCTTC. This gives the protein CASSLAAKANYGYTF.

The chain uses TRBV7-2 and TRBJ2-3; 10 bases agree with TRBD2. The CDR3 runs to 15 residues. J lost 6 bases, V lost 1 base, and 4 bases had no gene match. Germline CDR1 reads SGHTA; CDR2 reads FQGNSA. The CDR3: CASSLGLAGVDTQYF. The CDR3 region has the DNA TGTGCCAGCAGCTTAGGGCTAGCGGGGGTGGATACGCAGTATTTT.

This sequence joins TRBV4-3 and TRBJ2-5, with 11 bases aligning to TRBD2. With 1 base clipped from V and 4 bases from J, the junction kept 2 bases outside the gene matches. The CDR3 spans 15 residues. The germline V gene encodes CDR1 LGHNA and CDR2 YSLEER. CDR3 bases: TGCGCCAGCAGCCAAGGTCTAGCGGGGGGAGAGACCCAGTACTTC. Residues: CASSQGLAGGETQYF.

The chain joins TRBV5-1 to TRBJ2-7, with TRBD1 matching over 7 bases. Germline trimming cut 1 base from V and 6 bases from J; bases unmatched to any gene: 4. Germline V gene lookup returns CDR1 SGHRS and CDR2 YFSETQ. The CDR3 contains 13 residues. The CDR3 coding sequence is TGCGCCAGCAGCTTGACAGGGGTTTCCGAGCAGTACTTC. As protein: CASSLTGVSEQYF.

In regard to this clone: The same CDR3 also results from other DNA sequences found in this sample. The chain uses TRBV19 and TRBJ2-5; D not certain. The CDR3 extends over 13 amino acids. The V end was cut by 1 base, the J end by 2 bases, with 5 bases between. Germline-derived CDR1 and CDR2 are LNHDA and SQIVND (reference sequence). CDR3 sequence reads: CASSIGRQETQYF. The CDR3 DNA follows: TGTGCCAGTAGTATAGGCAGACAAGAGACCCAGTACTTC.

This clone was found a few times. This CDR3 is CASSQGGTTSYEQYF. In nucleotides, the CDR3 is TGTGCCAGCAGCCAAGGCGGGACTACCTCCTACGAGCAGTACTTC. The J gene is TRBJ2-7, the V gene TRBV4-2; 7 bases agree with TRBD2. Germline V gene lookup returns CDR1 LGHNA and CDR2 YNFKEQ. There are 15 residues in the CDR3. J gave up 0 bases and V 1 base, and 3 bases lay outside the gene matches.

The rearrangement uses TRBV27 and TRBJ2-1; 11 bases align to TRBD2. V was clipped by 3 bases and J by 10 bases; unmatched bases: 8. CDR1 is MNHEY, CDR2 SMNVEV, per germline (reference sequence). The CDR3 runs 15 residues. The CDR3 coding sequence is TGTGCCAGCAGTTTTGAGGACCGGACTAGCGGGGAGCAGTTCTTC. It codes for CASSFEDRTSGEQFF.

This clone was picked up a small number of times. This sequence joins TRBV2 and TRBJ2-3; the D gene is possibly TRBD1 (6 bases). CDR1 is SNHLY, CDR2 FYNNEI, per germline. V shed 4 bases and J shed 0 bases, with 8 bases lying between them. The CDR3 extends over 14 amino acids. The CDR3 sequence: CASSGQVSTDTQYF. As DNA, the CDR3 is TGTGCCAGCAGTGGACAGGTTAGCACAGATACGCAGTATTTT.